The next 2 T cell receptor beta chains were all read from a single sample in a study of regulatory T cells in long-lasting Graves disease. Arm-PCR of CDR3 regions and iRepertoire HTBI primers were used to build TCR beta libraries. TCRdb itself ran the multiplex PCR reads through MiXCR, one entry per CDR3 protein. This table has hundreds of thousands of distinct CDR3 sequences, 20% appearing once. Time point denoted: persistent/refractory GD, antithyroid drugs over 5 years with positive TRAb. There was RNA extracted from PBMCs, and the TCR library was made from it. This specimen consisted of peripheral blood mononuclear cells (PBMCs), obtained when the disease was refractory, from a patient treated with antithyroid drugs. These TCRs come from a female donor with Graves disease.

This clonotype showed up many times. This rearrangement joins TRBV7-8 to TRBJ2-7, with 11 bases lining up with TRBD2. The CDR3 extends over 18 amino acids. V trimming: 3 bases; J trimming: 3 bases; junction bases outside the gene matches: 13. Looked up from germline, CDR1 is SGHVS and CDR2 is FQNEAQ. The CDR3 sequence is CASSFYMGPGLADYEQYF. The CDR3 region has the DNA TGTGCCAGCAGCTTTTATATGGGGCCGGGACTAGCGGACTACGAGCAGTACTTC.

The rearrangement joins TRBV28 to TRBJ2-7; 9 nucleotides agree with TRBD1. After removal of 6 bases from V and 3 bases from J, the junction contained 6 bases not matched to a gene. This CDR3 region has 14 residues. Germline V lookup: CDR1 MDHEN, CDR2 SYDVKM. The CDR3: CASRLRDRDYEQYF. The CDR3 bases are TGTGCCAGCAGACTCCGGGACAGGGACTACGAGCAGTACTTC.